The 14 T cell receptor beta chains below come from one sample, sequenced in a study of T cell responses to AZD1222 COVID-19 vaccine. Profiled with immunoSEQ multiplex PCR; TCRdb holds only in-frame clones, not every one. The sample records around 160,000 clones, nearly 90% being singletons. Sequences were derived from peripheral blood, sampled on day 0 of AZD1222 vaccination. These receptors came from an adult in good health.

The chain's CDR3 is CASREGALVNAHYGYTF. The CDR3 nucleotides read TGTGCCAGCAGGGAGGGGGCGCTGGTAAATGCGCACTATGGCTACACCTTC. The V and J genes are TRBV27 and TRBJ1-2; 7 nucleotides line up with TRBD1. The germline CDR1 and CDR2 sequences are MNHEY and SMNVEV (reference sequence). The J segment lost 3 bases and the V segment lost 6 bases, leaving 16 bases of the junction unmatched. The CDR3 has 17 residues.

This chain connects TRBV7-8 to TRBJ1-2, with 7 bases matching TRBD1. The CDR3 is made up of 13 amino acids. Germline V gene data show CDR1 as SGHVS and CDR2 as FQNEAQ. The trim removed 6 bases at V and 4 bases at J, leaving 5 bases unmatched. The CDR3: CASSSGQVYGYTF. DNA for the CDR3: TGTGCCAGCAGTTCAGGACAGGTCTATGGCTACACCTTC.

The chain employs TRBV11-2 and TRBJ2-1; 7 bases agree with TRBD2. The CDR3 totals 14 residues. The germline gives CDR1 SGHAT, CDR2 FQNNGV. The trim removed 3 bases at V and 7 bases at J, leaving 6 bases unmatched. The CDR3 DNA is TGTGCCAGCAGCTTGGGCGGGAGTAGGAATGAGCAGTTCTTC. Translating gives CASSLGGSRNEQFF.

In nucleotides, the CDR3 is TGTGCCAGCAGTCATGGGGGGCGCCGGGCTTTCTTT. It encodes CASSHGGRRAFF. V usage is TRBV6-5 and J usage is TRBJ1-1, with a possible D match to TRBD1 (6 bases). Germline V gene lookup returns CDR1 MNHEY and CDR2 SVGAGI. The CDR3 is 12 amino acids. The V and J ends lost 5 bases and 11 bases respectively, with 15 bases between them.

The chain recombines TRBV11-2 with TRBJ1-1; D gene unclear. The germline V gene has CDR1 SGHAT and CDR2 FQNNGV. This CDR3 has 16 residues. Deletions cut 5 bases from V and 1 base from J, with 17 bases between. The CDR3 nucleotides are TGTGCCAGCAGCCAGACCCCAAATCAAGCGAACACTGAAGCTTTCTTT. This codes for CASSQTPNQANTEAFF.

This clone has a single count. V gene TRBV24-1 combines with J gene TRBJ2-2; no definite D call. Germline assignment: CDR1 KGHDR and CDR2 SFDVKD. The CDR3 is made up of 13 amino acids. Trimming stripped 9 bases from V and 3 bases from J, with 10 bases between. CDR3 DNA sequence: TGTGCCACCTATAACGCTGACACCGGGGAGCTGTTTTTT. Translating gives CATYNADTGELFF.

The J gene is TRBJ1-4, the V gene TRBV18; tentatively, D is TRBD1 (5 bases). CDR3 size: 15 residues. Trimming stripped 2 bases from V and 10 bases from J, with 17 bases between. Per the germline V gene, CDR1 is KGHSH and CDR2 is LQKENI. The CDR3: CASSPNSGVYGKLFF. Written as DNA, the CDR3 is TGTGCCAGCTCACCAAATTCGGGGGTCTACGGAAAACTGTTTTTT.

V gene TRBV27 combines with J gene TRBJ2-3; D is unclear. The V gene's germline CDR1 is MNHEY and CDR2 SMNVEV (reference sequence). The V end was cut by 4 bases, the J end by 5 bases, with 13 bases between. The length of the CDR3 is 14 residues. The CDR3 is CASSSPPTKDTQYF. CDR3 DNA: TGTGCCAGCAGTTCCCCCCCAACGAAAGATACGCAGTATTTT.

This chain uses TRBV19 with TRBJ1-5; D not resolved. The CDR3 spans 14 residues. The V and J ends lost 5 bases and 1 base respectively, with 9 bases between them. CDR1 and CDR2 (germline): LNHDA, SQIVND (reference sequence). The CDR3 sequence is CASSSVWSNQPQHF. Written as DNA, the CDR3 is TGTGCCAGTAGTTCGGTCTGGAGCAATCAGCCCCAGCATTTT.

The V gene is TRBV28, the J gene TRBJ2-7; 11 bases are shared with TRBD2. There are 15 residues in the CDR3. V shed 5 bases and J 3 bases; nucleotides not matched to a gene: 6. CDR1 and CDR2 from the germline V gene are MDHEN and SYDVKM. The CDR3 nucleotides read TGTGCCAGCAGTATCCCCGGGACTAGCGGCTACGAGCAGTACTTC. It yields the protein CASSIPGTSGYEQYF.

The table lists this clone with a count of one. The chain uses TRBV5-1 and TRBJ1-2, with D possibly matching TRBD1 (6 bases). Germline values: CDR1 SGHRS, CDR2 YFSETQ. The CDR3 has 14 amino acids. The V end lost 3 bases, the J end lost 4 bases, and 13 bases lay between the germline ends. The DNA of the CDR3 is TGCGCCAGCAGCTCTACAGGGTTCAGCTATGGCTACACCTTC. As protein: CASSSTGFSYGYTF.

The rearrangement joins TRBV27 to TRBJ2-2; 12 positions match TRBD2. Unmatched junction bases numbered 3, after V lost 1 base and J lost 6 bases. Per the germline V gene, CDR1 is MNHEY and CDR2 is SMNVEV (reference sequence). The CDR3 length is 16 residues. In DNA, the CDR3 is TGTGCCAGCAGTTTATATCCTAGCGGGAGGGCCGGGGAGCTGTTTTTT. Its protein is CASSLYPSGRAGELFF.

The CDR3 loop reads CASSYTGRYNEQFF. CDR3 nucleotide sequence: TGTGCCAGCAGTTATACAGGTCGGTACAATGAGCAGTTCTTC. V and J are TRBV27 and TRBJ2-1, with D perhaps matching TRBD1 (5 bases). The germline gives CDR1 MNHEY, CDR2 SMNVEV (reference sequence). The CDR3 consists of 14 residues. Deletions cut 4 bases from V and 4 bases from J, with 11 bases between.

V is TRBV5-1 and J is TRBJ1-5; 7 bases map to TRBD1. Per the germline V gene, CDR1 is SGHRS and CDR2 is YFSETQ. The V and J ends lost 0 bases and 0 bases, in that order; junction bases with no gene match: 3. This CDR3 spans 16 amino acids. CDR3 loop: CASSLEGGNSNQPQHF. The CDR3, as DNA: TGCGCCAGCAGCTTGGAAGGGGGCAATAGCAATCAGCCCCAGCATTTT.